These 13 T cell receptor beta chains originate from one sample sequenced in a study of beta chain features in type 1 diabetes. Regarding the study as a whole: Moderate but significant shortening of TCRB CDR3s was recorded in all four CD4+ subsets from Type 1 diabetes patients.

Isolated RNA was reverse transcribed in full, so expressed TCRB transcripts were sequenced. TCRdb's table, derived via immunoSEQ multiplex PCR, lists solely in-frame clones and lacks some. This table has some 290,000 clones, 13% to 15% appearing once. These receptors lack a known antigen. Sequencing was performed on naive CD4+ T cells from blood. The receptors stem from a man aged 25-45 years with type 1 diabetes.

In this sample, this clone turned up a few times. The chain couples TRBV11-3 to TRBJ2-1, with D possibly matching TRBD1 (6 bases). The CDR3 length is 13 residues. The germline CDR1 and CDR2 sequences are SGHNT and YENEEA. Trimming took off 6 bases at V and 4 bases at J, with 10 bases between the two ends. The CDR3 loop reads CASSFRGYNEQFF. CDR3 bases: TGTGCCAGCAGTTTTAGGGGGTACAATGAGCAGTTCTTC.

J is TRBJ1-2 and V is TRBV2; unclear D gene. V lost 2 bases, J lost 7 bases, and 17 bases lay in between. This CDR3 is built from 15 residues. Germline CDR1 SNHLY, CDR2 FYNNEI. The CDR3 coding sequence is TGTGCCAGCAGTGAACGGTTGAGCAGGTTTGGTGGCTACACCTTC. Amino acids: CASSERLSRFGGYTF.

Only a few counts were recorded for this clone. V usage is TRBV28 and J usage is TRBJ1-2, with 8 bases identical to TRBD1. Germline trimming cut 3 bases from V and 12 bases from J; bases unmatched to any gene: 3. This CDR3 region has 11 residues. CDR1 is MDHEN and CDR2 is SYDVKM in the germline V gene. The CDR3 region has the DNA TGTGCCAGCAGTTTGACAGGGGAGCACACCTTC. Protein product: CASSLTGEHTF.

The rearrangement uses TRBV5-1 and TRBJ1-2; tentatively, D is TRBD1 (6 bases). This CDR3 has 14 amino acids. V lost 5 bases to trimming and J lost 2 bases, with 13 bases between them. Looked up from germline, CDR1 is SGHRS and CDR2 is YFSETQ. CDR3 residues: CASSVQGTNYGYTF. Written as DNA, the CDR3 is TGCGCCAGCAGTGTGCAGGGGACCAACTATGGCTACACCTTC.

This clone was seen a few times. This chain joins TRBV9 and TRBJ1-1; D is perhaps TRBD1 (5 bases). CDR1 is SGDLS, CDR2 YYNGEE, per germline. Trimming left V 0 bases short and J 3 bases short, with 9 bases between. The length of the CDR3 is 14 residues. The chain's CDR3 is CASSVGGADTEAFF. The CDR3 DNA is TGTGCCAGCAGCGTAGGGGGCGCGGACACTGAAGCTTTCTTT.

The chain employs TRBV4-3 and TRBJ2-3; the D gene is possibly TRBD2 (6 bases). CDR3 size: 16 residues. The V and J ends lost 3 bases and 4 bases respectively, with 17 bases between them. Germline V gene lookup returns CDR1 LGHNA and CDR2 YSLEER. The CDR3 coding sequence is TGCGCCAGCAGCCACAGCTCGGGAGACCGGGCAGATACGCAGTATTTT. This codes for CASSHSSGDRADTQYF.

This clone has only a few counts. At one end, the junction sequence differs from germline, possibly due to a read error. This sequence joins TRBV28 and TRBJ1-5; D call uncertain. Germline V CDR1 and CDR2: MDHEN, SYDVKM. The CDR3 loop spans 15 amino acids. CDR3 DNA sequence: TGTGCCAGCAGCTCCATTGAAAGGAGCAACCAGCCCCAGCATTTT. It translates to CASSSIERSNQPQHF.

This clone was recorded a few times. The CDR3 DNA sequence: TGCGCCAGCAGCCAAGATCCGACAGGAATGGGGAATCAGCCCCAGCATTTT. Amino acid sequence: CASSQDPTGMGNQPQHF. The chain carries TRBV4-1 and TRBJ1-5; D may be TRBD1 (6 bases). Germline CDR1 and CDR2: MGHRA and YSYEKL. This CDR3 spans 17 amino acids. Trimming took 0 bases from V and 4 from J, leaving 16 bases between them.

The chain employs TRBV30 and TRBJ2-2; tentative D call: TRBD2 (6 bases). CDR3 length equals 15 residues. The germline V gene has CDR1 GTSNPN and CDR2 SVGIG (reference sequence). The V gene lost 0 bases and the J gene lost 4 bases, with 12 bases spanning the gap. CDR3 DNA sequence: TGTGCCTGGAGTGTAGGAGGGCTCGGCACCGGGGAGCTGTTTTTT. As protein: CAWSVGGLGTGELFF.

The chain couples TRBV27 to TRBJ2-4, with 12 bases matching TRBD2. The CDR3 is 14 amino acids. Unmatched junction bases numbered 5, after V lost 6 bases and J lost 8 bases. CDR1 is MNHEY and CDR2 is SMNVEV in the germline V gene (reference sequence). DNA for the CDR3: TGTGCCAGCAGACCTAGCGGGGGGGTTCACATTCAGTACTTC. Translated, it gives CASRPSGGVHIQYF.

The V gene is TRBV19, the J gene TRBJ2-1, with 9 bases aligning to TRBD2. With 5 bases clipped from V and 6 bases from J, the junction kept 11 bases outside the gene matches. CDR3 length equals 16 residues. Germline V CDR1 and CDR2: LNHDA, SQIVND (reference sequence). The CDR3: CASSLVGTSPRNEQFF. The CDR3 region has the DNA TGTGCCAGTAGTCTCGTAGGGACTAGCCCTCGCAATGAGCAGTTCTTC.

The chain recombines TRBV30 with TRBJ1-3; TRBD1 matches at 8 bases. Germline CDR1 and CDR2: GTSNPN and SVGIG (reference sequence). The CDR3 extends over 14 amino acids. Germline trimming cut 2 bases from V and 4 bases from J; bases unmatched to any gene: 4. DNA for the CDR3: TGTGCCTGGAGTCAGGGGGCGAAAGGAAACACCATATATTTT. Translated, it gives CAWSQGAKGNTIYF.

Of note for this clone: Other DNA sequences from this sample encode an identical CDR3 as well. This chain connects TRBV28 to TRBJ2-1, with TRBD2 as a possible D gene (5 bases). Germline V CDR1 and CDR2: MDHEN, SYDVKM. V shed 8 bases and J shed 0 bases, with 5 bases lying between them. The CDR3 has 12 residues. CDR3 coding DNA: TGTGCCAGCGGGAGCTCCTACAATGAGCAGTTCTTC. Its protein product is CASGSSYNEQFF.